The clone carrying this TCR beta chain was recorded at least ten times. What it recognizes is unknown. Construction of TCR beta libraries was performed using quantitative 5'-RACE with molecular barcodes. TCRdb analysed the 5' RACE reads with MiXCR anew, one entry per CDR3 protein. Of roughly 440,000 distinct CDR3 sequences listed, roughly 15% were seen once; the top ten hold 0.85% to 1.3%. This entry comes from a study of CD8 T cells in ankylosing spondylitis. Trimming took off 6 bases at V and 0 bases at J, with 11 bases between the two ends. This CDR3 spans 13 amino acids. CDR1 SQVTM and CDR2 ANQGSEA come from the germline V gene. Study observations and caveats: Clones linked with disease were CD8+ and fairly uncommon in the peripheral blood. Significantly higher representation of disease-linked clones was reported for matched ankylosing spondylitis synovial fluid. Earlier authors reported some of these motif variants in reactive arthritis synovial fluid and blood. One TCR beta motif, made up of roughly 8 highly homologous variants, appeared characteristic of ankylosing spondylitis blood.

Sequencing was done on a sample of blood, either unsorted or a sorted T cell fraction (not recorded which). The V call is TRBV29-1, the J call TRBJ1-1; possible D gene TRBD1, 6 bases. The sequence came from a male donor with ankylosing spondylitis. The DNA for the CDR3 is TGCAGCGTGCGTCAGGGGCTGAACACTGAAGCTTTCTTT. Its protein product is CSVRQGLNTEAFF.